This T cell receptor (beta chain) was retrieved from a study of blood T cell repertoires in COVID-19. Original handling: Using reference gene primer amplification, nucleated cell counts were estimated. Profiled with immunoSEQ multiplex PCR; TCRdb holds only in-frame clones, not every one. V, J and clone size are those of that table, while D and trimming were read from the DNA. Of 350,000 to 450,000 clones in the sample, 85% are singletons; the top ten hold roughly 3.6%. This CDR3 comprises 17 residues. In germline, CDR1 is SEHNR, CDR2 FQNEAQ (reference sequence). The V gene end was trimmed by 4 bases and the J gene end by 2 bases; junction bases not matched to a gene: 11.

The chain couples TRBV7-9 to TRBJ2-7; 10 bases fit TRBD2. Sequencing used peripheral blood. The TCR was taken from a woman between 18 and 30 years old with acute or convalescent COVID-19. In DNA form, the CDR3 reads TGTGCCAGCAGCTCATCAATAAAGCGGGGGGGAGCCTACGAGCAGTACTTC. This gives the protein CASSSSIKRGGAYEQYF.